These 10 T cell receptor beta chains came from one sample sequenced in a study of shared clonotypes between healthy human individuals. This table comes from immunoSEQ multiplex PCR, and its TCRdb copy is limited to in-frame clones, with some not included. The profile shows approximately 440,000 clones, 70% to 80% of them singletons. The material sequenced was PBMCs. Source of these receptors: a woman between 40 and 55 years old in good health. Some clones in this sample may be carry-over from other donors' samples.

V is TRBV5-4 and J is TRBJ2-2; TRBD1 matches 11 bases. The germline CDR1 and CDR2 sequences are SGHNT and YYREEE (reference sequence). The CDR3 runs 16 residues. The V segment lost 4 bases and the J segment 0 bases; nucleotides outside the gene matches: 2. The CDR3 spells CASSRDRGSNTGELFF. CDR3 DNA sequence: TGTGCCAGCAGCCGGGACAGGGGGTCGAACACCGGGGAGCTGTTTTTT.

The CDR3 reads CASSSNRGHSSTDTQYF. Written as DNA, the CDR3 is TGTGCCAGCTCGTCCAACAGGGGCCACTCTAGCACAGATACGCAGTATTTT. This sequence joins TRBV18 and TRBJ2-3; TRBD1 matches at 7 bases. The CDR3 is 17 amino acids. Germline V gene sequence: CDR1 KGHSH, CDR2 LQKENI. V dropped 6 bases and J dropped 0; count of bases not matched to a gene: 12.

The sample holds one count of this clone. V gene TRBV9 combines with J gene TRBJ1-2; 7 bases agree with TRBD1. The CDR3 sequence is 18 residues long. Trimming at V came to 4 bases and at J to 1 base, leaving 16 bases not matched to a gene. CDR1 and CDR2 from the germline V gene are SGDLS and YYNGEE. The CDR3 loop is CASSLRVDRTMFNYGYTF. The CDR3 region has the DNA TGTGCCAGCAGCCTACGCGTGGACAGGACTATGTTTAACTATGGCTACACCTTC.

The CDR3 nucleotides read TGTGCCAGCTCAACGGCCCTATTCGGGTTAAGCTCCTACAATGAGCAGTTCTTC. Residues: CASSTALFGLSSYNEQFF. V usage is TRBV18 and J usage is TRBJ2-1; D is unclear. From germline, CDR1 is KGHSH and CDR2 LQKENI. The CDR3 runs to 18 residues. Trimming cost V 5 bases and J 0 bases, with 20 bases left between them.

The chain uses TRBV19 and TRBJ2-1; D possibly corresponds to TRBD2 (6 bases). Between the trimmed V and J ends, which lost 7 bases and 2 bases, there was a span of 18 bases. Germline V gene data show CDR1 as LNHDA and CDR2 as SQIVND (reference sequence). The CDR3 totals 16 residues. This chain's CDR3 is CASIGGRGSTYNEQFF. The CDR3 DNA sequence: TGTGCCAGTATCGGAGGGAGAGGCTCCACCTACAATGAGCAGTTCTTC. The whole variable domain, remainder taken from reference TRBV19 and TRBJ2-1, is DGGITQSPKYLFRKEGQNVTLSCEQNLNHDAMYWYRQDPGQGLRLIYYSQIVNDFQKGDIAEGYSVSREKKESFPLTVTSAQKNPTAFYLCASIGGRGSTYNEQFFGPGTRLTVL.

The CDR3 loop is CASSGDRGAEAFF. Written as DNA, the CDR3 is TGCGCCAGCAGCGGGGACAGGGGAGCTGAAGCTTTCTTT. This rearrangement joins TRBV10-1 to TRBJ1-1, with TRBD1 matching 10 bases. Germline CDR1 WNHNN, CDR2 SYGVQD (reference sequence). The V gene end was trimmed by 6 bases and the J gene end by 6 bases; junction bases not matched to a gene: 4. This CDR3 contains 13 residues.

This chain joins TRBV7-2 and TRBJ2-5, with unresolved D. The CDR3 runs to 12 residues. Trimming removed 4 bases at V and 5 bases at J, with 8 bases between. CDR1 and CDR2 (germline): SGHTA, FQGNSA. The CDR3 region is CASSSRWETQYF. The DNA of the CDR3 is TGTGCCAGCAGCTCTAGGTGGGAGACCCAGTACTTC.

The chain recombines TRBV9 with TRBJ2-1; D is unresolved. The CDR3 is made up of 13 amino acids. V lost 4 bases and J lost 2, with 7 bases in between. Looked up from germline, CDR1 is SGDLS and CDR2 is YYNGEE. The chain's CDR3 is CASSSGAYNEQFF. In DNA, the CDR3 is TGTGCCAGCAGCTCTGGGGCCTACAATGAGCAGTTCTTC.

To note about this clone: A read error may produce the germline difference seen at one junction end. As DNA, the CDR3 is TGTGCCAGCAGCCGTCCGGTTAGAGGGCAGGGCTACTCCTTC. Translated: CASSRPVRGQGYSF. The chain combines TRBV28 with TRBJ1-2, with a weak D call TRBD1 (5 bases). The germline gives CDR1 MDHEN, CDR2 SYDVKM. This CDR3 is 14 amino acids long.

The chain joins TRBV15 to TRBJ2-2; TRBD1 matches 9 bases. This CDR3 has 16 residues. The V gene end was trimmed by 1 base and the J gene end by 5 bases; junction bases not matched to a gene: 5. Germline CDR1 LNHNV, CDR2 YYDKDF (reference sequence). CDR3 sequence (DNA): TGTGCCACCAGCAGAGCCGGGACAGGGCGAACCGGGGAGCTGTTTTTT. It specifies CATSRAGTGRTGELFF.